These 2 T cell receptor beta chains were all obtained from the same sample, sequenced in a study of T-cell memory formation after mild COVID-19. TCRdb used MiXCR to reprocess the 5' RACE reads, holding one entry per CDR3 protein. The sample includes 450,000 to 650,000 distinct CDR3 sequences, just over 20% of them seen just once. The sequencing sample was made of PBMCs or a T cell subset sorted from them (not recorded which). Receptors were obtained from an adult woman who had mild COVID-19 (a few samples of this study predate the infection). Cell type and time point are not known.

CDR3 in amino acids: CASSESADGNTEAFF. For the CDR3, the DNA is TGTGCCAGCAGTGAATCGGCCGATGGTAACACTGAAGCTTTCTTT. The chain combines TRBV25-1 with TRBJ1-1, with D uncertain. V gave up 1 base and J gave up 2 bases, with 11 bases separating them. There are 15 residues in the CDR3. Germline values: CDR1 MGHDK, CDR2 SYGVNS.

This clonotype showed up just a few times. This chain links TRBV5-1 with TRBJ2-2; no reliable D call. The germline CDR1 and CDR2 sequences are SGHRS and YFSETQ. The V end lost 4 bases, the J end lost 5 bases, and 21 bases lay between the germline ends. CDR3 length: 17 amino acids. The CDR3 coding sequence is TGCGCCAGCAGCCCCTCCAGATTACAGAATCCGACCGGGGAGCTGTTTTTT. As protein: CASSPSRLQNPTGELFF.